These 3 T cell receptor beta chains came from one sample sequenced in a study of T cell repertoires in cytomegalovirus infection (dated by TCRdb to between 2019 and 2020). The run used an Illumina HiSeq 1500. In TCRdb, the public reads were trimmed at Q25 with fastp and aligned with MiXCR, with productive beta chains retained. All rows with the same CDR3 protein become a single entry with the most common DNA and genes. This sample has roughly 600,000 distinct CDR3 sequences in its table, and approximately 25% of those were observed once. Less than 9.5% of the sample lies in the top ten. Source material: CD8+ T cells from PBMCs. These receptors came from a human donor in good health (CMV status not recorded). Some clones in this sample may be carry-over from other donors' samples.

For this clonotype: A read error is possible here, since a much larger clone lies one base away. This chain joins TRBV7-9 and TRBJ1-1; D remains ambiguous. The CDR3 contains 11 residues. Germline V CDR1 and CDR2: SEHNR, FQNEAQ (reference sequence). The CDR3 DNA sequence: TGTACCAGCAGCTCTAATGTAGGAGCTTTCTTT. Its protein product is CTSSSNVGAFF.

The chain joins TRBV5-1 to TRBJ2-1, with a weak D call TRBD1 (5 bases). V shed 3 bases and J shed 4 bases, with 14 bases lying between them. From germline, CDR1 is SGHRS and CDR2 YFSETQ. This CDR3 comprises 15 residues. CDR3 sequence (DNA): TGCGCCAGCAGCTGGGAAGGGGCCGGTTACAATGAGCAGTTCTTC. Translating gives CASSWEGAGYNEQFF. The whole variable domain, remainder taken from reference TRBV5-1 and TRBJ2-1, is KAGVTQTPRYLIKTRGQQVTLSCSPISGHRSVSWYQQTPGQGLQFLFEYFSETQRNKGNFPGRFSGRQFSNSRSEMNVSTLELGDSALYLCASSWEGAGYNEQFFGPGTRLTVL.

CDR3 protein: CASSSPVYEQYV. The DNA for the CDR3 is TGTGCCAGCAGCTCCCCGGTCTACGAGCAGTACGTC. J is TRBJ2-7 and V is TRBV7-9, with D unresolved. The CDR3 runs to 12 residues. Trimming removed 4 bases from V and 3 bases from J, with 7 bases in between. Per germline, CDR1 SEHNR and CDR2 FQNEAQ (reference sequence).